This is a list of T cell receptor beta chains from one sample in a study of blood T cell repertoires in COVID-19. Sequencing was performed with immunoSEQ multiplex PCR; in TCRdb, only in-frame clones are kept and a portion is missing. Seen here are approximately 100,000 clones, 71% observed once, and the top ten hold approximately 0.9%. Sequenced input: peripheral blood. The source is a human donor with acute or convalescent COVID-19. The donor label of this sample is uncertain. CDR3s include the opening cysteine and the closing phenylalanine or tryptophan. The D gene is left open where the match is weak. Clone size is not always given. Where it is, it says once, few, many or a class for expanded clones.

J: TRBJ1-1
size: few
D: -
V: TRBV18
length: 16
CDR3: CASSPLTDNMNTEAFF
DNA: TGTGCCAGCTCACCCCTGACAGATAACATGAACACTGAAGCTTTCTTT

J: TRBJ2-1
size: few
D: TRBD1
V: TRBV5-6
length: 11
CDR3: CASSLRDSGIF
DNA: TGTGCCAGCAGCTTGAGGGACAGCGGCATCTTC

J: TRBJ2-7
size: few
D: -
V: TRBV29-1
length: 12
CDR3: CSVHRGSYEQYF
DNA: TGCAGCGTTCATAGAGGCTCCTACGAGCAGTACTTC

J: TRBJ2-1
size: -
D: TRBD1
V: TRBV27
length: 14
CDR3: CASSPGQGLGEQFF
DNA: TGTGCCAGCAGCCCCGGACAGGGGCTGGGTGAGCAGTTCTTC

J: TRBJ1-4
size: -
D: -
V: TRBV9
length: 15
CDR3: CASSGSPSGNEKLFF
DNA: TGTGCCAGCAGCGGATCCCCTAGCGGGAATGAAAAACTGTTTTTT

J: TRBJ1-4
size: -
D: -
V: TRBV18
length: 13
CDR3: CASSPTEYGKLFF
DNA: TGTGCCAGCTCACCAACCGAGTACGGGAAACTGTTTTTT

J: TRBJ2-5
size: -
D: TRBD2
V: TRBV12-5
length: 17
CDR3: CASGLIPLGGFAETQYF
DNA: TGTGCTAGTGGTTTGATCCCGCTCGGGGGGTTCGCAGAGACCCAGTACTTC

J: TRBJ2-3
size: -
D: -
V: TRBV7-3
length: 14
CDR3: CASSSTGTTDTQYF
DNA: TGTGCCAGCAGTTCAACCGGGACAACGGATACGCAGTATTTT

J: TRBJ1-6
size: -
D: -
V: TRBV18
length: 17
CDR3: CASSAQGGLLLDSPLHF
DNA: TGTGCCAGCTCAGCGCAGGGTGGGCTACTCTTGGATTCACCCCTCCACTTT

J: TRBJ2-2
size: -
D: -
V: TRBV5-4
length: 13
CDR3: CASSLRGSGELFF
DNA: TGTGCCAGCAGCTTGAGGGGGAGCGGGGAGCTGTTTTTT

J: TRBJ2-1
size: -
D: -
V: TRBV7-6
length: 11
CDR3: CASSSSNEQFF
DNA: TGTGCCAGCAGCTCGAGTAATGAGCAGTTCTTC

J: TRBJ1-3
size: -
D: -
V: TRBV5-1
length: 14
CDR3: CASSLSGTGNTIYF
DNA: TGCGCCAGCAGCTTGTCGGGAACTGGAAACACCATATATTTT

J: TRBJ2-3
size: -
D: -
V: TRBV15
length: 14
CDR3: CATSGTGVGGTQYF
DNA: TGTGCCACCAGCGGCACAGGGGTTGGAGGGACGCAGTATTTT